A single sample is the source of the 27 T cell receptor beta chains below, sequenced in a study of blood T cell repertoires in COVID-19. Data came from immunoSEQ multiplex PCR; TCRdb stores just in-frame clones and leaves some out. The sample includes about 260,000 clones, more than 80% of them seen just once. Sequencing was carried out using peripheral blood. These receptors originate from a middle-aged woman with acute or convalescent COVID-19.

V and J are TRBV29-1 and TRBJ2-3; 15 nucleotides align to TRBD2. CDR1 is SQVTM, CDR2 ANQGSEA, per germline. The CDR3 is 14 amino acids. Trimming cost V 4 bases and J 4 bases; bases outside gene matches: 0. The CDR3 DNA reads as TGCAGCGTTGGGACTAGCGGGGGGGCAGATACGCAGTATTTT. Translation: CSVGTSGGADTQYF.

The chain recombines TRBV15 with TRBJ2-7; 9 bases map to TRBD2. This CDR3 is built from 14 residues. The germline CDR1 and CDR2 sequences are LNHNV and YYDKDF (reference sequence). The DNA for the CDR3 is TGCGCCACCAGCGGGGGGACTAAACTCTACGAGCAGTACGTC. This sequence encodes CATSGGTKLYEQYV.

The rearrangement links TRBV6-1 to TRBJ1-2; D might be TRBD1 (6 bases). The CDR3 extends over 21 amino acids. Trimming pared 0 bases from V and 2 bases from J, leaving 28 bases between. Germline loops: CDR1 MNHNS, CDR2 SASEGT. The CDR3 loop reads CASSEAPGPYGNSDRNYGYTF. CDR3 nucleotide sequence: TGTGCCAGCAGTGAAGCTCCTGGCCCCTATGGTAATTCGGACAGAAACTATGGCTACACCTTC.

The chain employs TRBV19 and TRBJ2-3, with 9 bases lining up with TRBD2. J was trimmed by 3 bases and V by 3 bases; bases with no gene match: 10. CDR3 length: 17 amino acids. Germline CDR1 LNHDA, CDR2 SQIVND (reference sequence). The CDR3 sequence: CASSILQAGGWTDTQYF. As DNA, the CDR3 is TGTGCCAGTAGTATCTTACAAGCGGGGGGTTGGACAGATACGCAGTATTTT.

This clone is a singleton in its sample. DNA for the CDR3: TGTGCCAGCAGCGTAACGTCTAGCGGGGCTATCTACAATGAGCAGTTCTTC. This encodes CASSVTSSGAIYNEQFF. V usage is TRBV9 and J usage is TRBJ2-1; 9 bases are shared with TRBD2. J lost 3 bases, V lost 1 base, and 8 bases had no gene match. The germline V gene encodes CDR1 SGDLS and CDR2 YYNGEE. CDR3 size: 17 residues.

The chain links TRBV2 to TRBJ1-2; 7 nucleotides line up with TRBD1. The CDR3 covers 14 residues. The germline V gene encodes CDR1 SNHLY and CDR2 FYNNEI. V was pared by 4 bases and J by 4 bases, with 6 bases of the junction left unmatched. The CDR3 bases are TGTGCCAGCAGTGGGGCGGGACAGACCTATGGCTACACCTTC. It is translated as CASSGAGQTYGYTF.

J is TRBJ1-3 and V is TRBV27; 8 nucleotides align to TRBD1. CDR1 is MNHEY, CDR2 SMNVEV, per germline (reference sequence). This CDR3 spans 18 amino acids. V shed 1 base and J 0 bases; nucleotides not matched to a gene: 8. As DNA, the CDR3 is TGTGCCAGCAGTTTATACGCTGTCGGACAGGGCTCTGGAAACACCATATATTTT. Protein sequence: CASSLYAVGQGSGNTIYF.

This chain connects TRBV6-6 to TRBJ2-7; 7 bases are a match to TRBD1. The CDR3 is 11 residues long. Germline V gene data show CDR1 as MNHNY and CDR2 as SVGAGI (reference sequence). The ends lost 9 bases at V and 3 bases at J; junction bases unmatched: 2. This CDR3 is CASRTGYEQYV. Here the CDR3 DNA reads TGTGCCAGTAGGACAGGCTACGAGCAGTACGTC.

This clone was seen just once. The V call is TRBV12-5, the J call TRBJ1-2; D call uncertain. The ends were cut back, 10 bases at V and 4 bases at J, with 10 bases in the middle. Germline V CDR1 and CDR2: LGHNT, FRNRAP. The CDR3 extends over 11 amino acids. CDR3 region: CATSPPYGYTF. The CDR3 coding sequence is TGTGCTACTTCCCCCCCCTATGGCTACACCTTC.

This chain joins TRBV10-3 and TRBJ2-5; D gene uncertain. Germline V gene sequence: CDR1 ENHRY, CDR2 SYGVKD. The CDR3 consists of 13 residues. The V and J ends lost 4 bases and 3 bases respectively, with 9 bases between them. CDR3 bases: TGTGCCATCAGTGCCAGGAAAGAAGAGACCCAGTACTTC. This sequence encodes CAISARKEETQYF.

Of note for this clone: Other DNA sequences from this sample encode an identical CDR3 as well. J is TRBJ1-1 and V is TRBV2; TRBD1 matches 7 bases. V lost 6 bases to trimming and J lost 4 bases; unmatched junction nucleotides: 2. Looked up from germline, CDR1 is SNHLY and CDR2 is FYNNEI. The CDR3 is 12 residues long. The CDR3 region is CASRAGGTEAFF. The CDR3 DNA reads as TGTGCCAGCAGGGCAGGGGGCACTGAAGCTTTCTTT.

This chain uses TRBV3-1 (or the pseudogene TRBV3-2) with TRBJ1-6; no clear D gene. Germline V lookup: CDR1 LGHDT, CDR2 YNNKEL (reference sequence). Trimming stripped 2 bases from V and 7 bases from J, with 9 bases between. The CDR3 contains 14 residues. This CDR3 reads CASSQFQSNSPLHF. In DNA, the CDR3 is TGTGCCAGCAGCCAATTCCAGTCGAATTCACCCCTCCACTTT.

V is TRBV29-1 and J is TRBJ2-3; tentative D call: TRBD1 (5 bases). The CDR3 totals 11 residues. Per germline, CDR1 SQVTM and CDR2 ANQGSEA. With 7 bases removed from V and 2 bases from J, the gap between germline ends came to 7 bases. This chain's CDR3 is CSAQVTDTQYF. For the CDR3, the DNA is TGCAGCGCACAGGTCACAGATACGCAGTATTTT.

The chain uses TRBV6-5 and TRBJ1-1; the D gene is possibly TRBD1 (6 bases). Between the trimmed V and J ends, which lost 6 bases and 6 bases, there was a span of 14 bases. The CDR3 extends over 13 amino acids. Germline-derived CDR1 and CDR2 are MNHEY and SVGAGI. CDR3 bases: TGTGCCAGCAGCGTACAGGGTATCCCTGAAGCTTTCTTT. Encoded protein: CASSVQGIPEAFF.

V and J are TRBV30 and TRBJ1-2; unclear D gene. Trimming pared 0 bases from V and 1 base from J, leaving 12 bases between. Per the germline V gene, CDR1 is GTSNPN and CDR2 is SVGIG (reference sequence). The CDR3 spans 15 residues. CDR3 region: CAWSVRRMINYGYTF. CDR3 in DNA: TGTGCCTGGAGTGTACGTAGAATGATTAACTATGGCTACACCTTC.

This rearrangement joins TRBV7-2 to TRBJ2-3; D not resolved. V gave up 3 bases and J gave up 4 bases, with 14 bases separating them. The CDR3 runs 15 residues. From germline, CDR1 is SGHTA and CDR2 FQGNSA. The chain's CDR3 is CASSFEHPRADTQYF. DNA for the CDR3: TGTGCCAGCAGCTTCGAACACCCTCGGGCAGATACGCAGTATTTT.

The CDR3, as DNA: TGTGCCACCAGTCCACAGGGGTGGGAGACCCAGTACTTC. Amino acid sequence: CATSPQGWETQYF. V and J are TRBV24-1 and TRBJ2-5, with 7 bases matching TRBD1. The V gene's germline CDR1 is KGHDR and CDR2 SFDVKD. This CDR3 is 13 amino acids long. The trim removed 6 bases at V and 5 bases at J, leaving 5 bases unmatched.

V gene TRBV6-5 combines with J gene TRBJ2-7; D is perhaps TRBD2 (5 bases). The germline gives CDR1 MNHEY, CDR2 SVGAGI. Trimming shortened V by 4 bases and J by 5 bases, and 18 bases separated the two germline ends. The CDR3 runs to 15 residues. The CDR3 bases are TGTGCCAGCAGTTTTCCGCGGAGGACTTCGGACGAGCAGTACGTC. Protein sequence: CASSFPRRTSDEQYV.

The rearrangement joins TRBV19 to TRBJ1-1; a possible D gene is TRBD1 (6 bases). V gave up 5 bases and J gave up 4 bases, with 14 bases separating them. CDR1 is LNHDA and CDR2 is SQIVND in the germline V gene (reference sequence). CDR3 length: 14 amino acids. This chain's CDR3 is CASSRSGVSTEAFF. The CDR3 DNA is TGTGCCAGTAGTCGTTCAGGGGTGAGCACTGAAGCTTTCTTT.

This clone occurred once. The chain has TRBV6-5 and TRBJ2-7; D may be TRBD1 (6 bases). Looked up from germline, CDR1 is MNHEY and CDR2 is SVGAGI. Trimming cost V 6 bases and J 3 bases, with 15 bases left between them. The CDR3 has 14 residues. In nucleotides, the CDR3 is TGTGCCAGCAGAACCACAGGGTTAGACTACGAGCAGTACGTC. It yields the protein CASRTTGLDYEQYV.

As DNA, the CDR3 is TGTGCCAGCAGCTTAGGGGACAGGGTCGGCTACACCTTC. This codes for CASSLGDRVGYTF. This chain joins TRBV7-2 and TRBJ1-2; 9 bases align to TRBD1. The CDR3 is 13 residues long. CDR1 and CDR2 from the germline V gene are SGHTA and FQGNSA. V shed 1 base, J shed 8 bases, and the junction held 2 bases outside the gene matches.

The chain links TRBV5-8 to TRBJ2-7; D unclear. Germline CDR1 is SGHTS and CDR2 is YDEGEE. The CDR3 is made up of 14 amino acids. Trimming shortened V by 0 bases and J by 2 bases, and 9 bases separated the two germline ends. This chain's CDR3 is CASSLGRVPYEQYV. The DNA of the CDR3 is TGTGCCAGCAGCTTGGGCCGGGTGCCCTACGAGCAGTACGTC.

This chain links TRBV30 with TRBJ1-1, with D perhaps TRBD1 (6 bases). V lost 5 bases and J lost 0, with 16 bases in between. The CDR3 is 15 amino acids. CDR1 is GTSNPN, CDR2 SVGIG, per germline (reference sequence). CDR3 sequence (DNA): TGTGCCTGGGGCAATAACAGGGTAATGAACACTGAAGCTTTCTTT. Translation: CAWGNNRVMNTEAFF.

The rearrangement links TRBV28 to TRBJ2-4; 7 nucleotides match TRBD2. Germline CDR1 is MDHEN and CDR2 is SYDVKM. This CDR3 region has 12 residues. J was trimmed by 7 bases and V by 6 bases; bases with no gene match: 3. The CDR3 DNA follows: TGTGCCAGCAGACTCGGGGGGAACATTCAGTACTTC. Its translation is CASRLGGNIQYF.

The rearrangement links TRBV18 to TRBJ2-2, with D possibly being TRBD2 (5 bases). CDR1 and CDR2 from the germline V gene are KGHSH and LQKENI. This CDR3 contains 15 residues. V was shortened by 2 bases and J by 1 base, with 8 bases between the two germline ends. CDR3 loop: CASSPEGWNTGELFF. DNA for the CDR3: TGTGCCAGCTCACCAGAGGGCTGGAACACCGGGGAGCTGTTTTTT.

The chain combines TRBV27 with TRBJ2-2; 7 nucleotides line up with TRBD1. The V segment lost 6 bases and the J segment 7 bases; nucleotides outside the gene matches: 5. Germline V gene sequence: CDR1 MNHEY, CDR2 SMNVEV (reference sequence). CDR3 length: 13 residues. For the CDR3, the DNA is TGTGCCAGCAGGGACAGGAGAGTCGGGGAGCTGTTTTTT. This encodes CASRDRRVGELFF.

The V call is TRBV5-1, the J call TRBJ1-4; TRBD1 matches at 8 bases. Germline CDR1 and CDR2: SGHRS and YFSETQ. The CDR3 is 14 residues long. V dropped 4 bases and J dropped 7; count of bases not matched to a gene: 6. DNA for the CDR3: TGCGCCAGCAGCACCCAGGGGGCCCCTGAAAAACTGTTTTTT. This translates into CASSTQGAPEKLFF.